This T cell receptor (beta chain) was profiled in a study of blood T cells in healthy people across ages. Per germline, CDR1 LGHNA and CDR2 YSLEER. V lost 4 bases and J 2 bases, leaving 15 bases between the germline ends. The CDR3 extends over 16 amino acids. Combining a sample-barcoded 5' primer with a J-beta primer mix, a second PCR ran for roughly 7 to 12 cycles. TCRdb analysed the 5' RACE reads with MiXCR anew, one entry per CDR3 protein. The sample consists of around 990,000 distinct CDR3 sequences, more than 30% of them appearing once. The origin of this receptor is a man between 18 and 29 years old in good health. This chain joins TRBV4-3 and TRBJ2-1, with D perhaps matching TRBD1 (5 bases). Sequenced input: blood. CDR3 in amino acids: CASSRTAQGTYNEQFF. For the CDR3, the DNA is TGCGCCAGCAGCCGGACCGCTCAGGGAACCTACAATGAGCAGTTCTTC.